The 8 T cell receptor beta chains below all came from one sample that was sequenced in a study of technical replicates of blood from a handful of donors. The table came from immunoSEQ multiplex PCR; TCRdb's copy has only in-frame clones and leaves some out. This repertoire shows about 83,000 clones, around 94% found once; its top ten account for approximately 0.25%. What was sequenced was T cells isolated from PBMCs. The origin of the receptors is a human donor in good health.

The V gene is TRBV4-2, the J gene TRBJ2-7, with 8 bases aligning to TRBD2. The trim removed 1 base at V and 5 bases at J, leaving 7 bases unmatched. CDR1 LGHNA and CDR2 YNFKEQ come from the germline V gene. The CDR3 sequence is 15 residues long. The CDR3 nucleotides read TGTGCCAGCAGCCAAGTTGGAGCGGGAGCCCACGAGCAGTACTTC. Protein sequence: CASSQVGAGAHEQYF.

The gene calls are TRBV30 and TRBJ1-2; 8 nucleotides align to TRBD1. Germline CDR1 and CDR2: GTSNPN and SVGIG (reference sequence). The J segment lost 4 bases and the V segment lost 5 bases, leaving 6 bases of the junction unmatched. This CDR3 contains 13 residues. CDR3 nucleotide sequence: TGTGCCTGGCAAGCCGGGACAGGCTATGGCTACACCTTC. Encoded protein: CAWQAGTGYGYTF.

This clone was seen just once. J is TRBJ2-7 and V is TRBV15, with TRBD1 matching over 9 bases. Per the germline V gene, CDR1 is LNHNV and CDR2 is YYDKDF (reference sequence). V trimming: 1 base; J trimming: 6 bases; junction bases outside the gene matches: 13. This CDR3 has 17 amino acids. In nucleotides, the CDR3 is TGTGCCACCAGCAGAGGACTGTTGTTGGGGACAGGGTTCGAGCAGTACTTC. Its protein is CATSRGLLLGTGFEQYF.

This clone has a single count. The gene calls are TRBV19 and TRBJ2-7; 14 bases align to TRBD2. Germline V gene data show CDR1 as LNHDA and CDR2 as SQIVND (reference sequence). The CDR3 sequence is 17 residues long. The V gene end was trimmed by 3 bases and the J gene end by 0 bases; junction bases not matched to a gene: 4. CDR3 DNA sequence: TGTGCCAGTAGTATCCGACTAGCGGGAGGGAGCTCCTACGAGCAGTACTTC. Its translation is CASSIRLAGGSSYEQYF.

The V call is TRBV27, the J call TRBJ1-2; TRBD1 might be the D (6 bases). The CDR3 totals 15 residues. The V end lost 6 bases, the J end lost 4 bases, and 18 bases lay between the germline ends. In germline, CDR1 is MNHEY, CDR2 SMNVEV (reference sequence). The chain's CDR3 is CASSFTPQGTYGYTF. In DNA form, the CDR3 reads TGTGCCAGCAGCTTCACTCCACAGGGTACCTATGGCTACACCTTC.

The chain employs TRBV5-6 and TRBJ1-2; 8 bases are a match to TRBD1. The CDR3 contains 14 residues. The germline gives CDR1 SGHDT, CDR2 YYEEEE. Germline trimming cut 0 bases from V and 8 bases from J; bases unmatched to any gene: 6. The CDR3 coding sequence is TGTGCCAGCAGCTTGGGACAGGGGCTTTTGGGCTACACCTTC. It specifies CASSLGQGLLGYTF.

V gene TRBV5-1 combines with J gene TRBJ2-1, with D tentatively TRBD1 (6 bases). Germline loops: CDR1 SGHRS, CDR2 YFSETQ. Trimming took off 4 bases at V and 6 bases at J, with 20 bases between the two ends. The CDR3 is 16 amino acids. The CDR3 loop is CASSTRLKQGFNEQFF. In DNA, the CDR3 is TGCGCCAGCAGCACCCGACTAAAACAGGGATTCAATGAGCAGTTCTTC. The full variable domain, with the rest looked up from reference TRBV5-1 and TRBJ2-1, is KAGVTQTPRYLIKTRGQQVTLSCSPISGHRSVSWYQQTPGQGLQFLFEYFSETQRNKGNFPGRFSGRQFSNSRSEMNVSTLELGDSALYLCASSTRLKQGFNEQFFGPGTRLTVL.

The chain combines TRBV4-2 with TRBJ1-5; possibly TRBD1 for D (6 bases). Germline-derived CDR1 and CDR2 are LGHNA and YNFKEQ. Deletions cut 0 bases from V and 7 bases from J, with 13 bases between. The length of the CDR3 is 15 residues. The CDR3 nucleotides are TGTGCCAGCAGCCAAGATCTACAGGGCCCCCAGCCCCAGCATTTT. This gives the protein CASSQDLQGPQPQHF.